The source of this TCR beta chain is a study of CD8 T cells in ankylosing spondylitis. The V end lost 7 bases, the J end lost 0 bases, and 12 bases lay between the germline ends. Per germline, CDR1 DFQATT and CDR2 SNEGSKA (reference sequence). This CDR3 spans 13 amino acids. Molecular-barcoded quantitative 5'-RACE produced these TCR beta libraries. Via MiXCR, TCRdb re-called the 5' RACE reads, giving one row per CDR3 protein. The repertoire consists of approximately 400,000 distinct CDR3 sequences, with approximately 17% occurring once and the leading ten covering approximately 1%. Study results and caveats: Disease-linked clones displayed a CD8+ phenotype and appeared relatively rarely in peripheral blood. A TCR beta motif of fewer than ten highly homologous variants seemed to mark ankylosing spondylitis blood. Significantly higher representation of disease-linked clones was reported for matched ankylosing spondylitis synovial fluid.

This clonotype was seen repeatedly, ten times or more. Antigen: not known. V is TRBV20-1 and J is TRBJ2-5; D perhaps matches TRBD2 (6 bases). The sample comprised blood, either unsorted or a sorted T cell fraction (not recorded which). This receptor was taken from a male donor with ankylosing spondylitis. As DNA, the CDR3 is TGCAGTGGGAGGGCGAGAAACCAAGAGACCCAGTACTTC. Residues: CSGRARNQETQYF.